These 21 T cell receptor beta chains were sequenced from one sample in a study of cytomegalovirus exposure and HLA in healthy donors. PCR employed 60 Vbeta and 13 Jbeta primers. The data were produced by immunoSEQ multiplex PCR, yet TCRdb's version contains in-frame clones alone and is incomplete. Of 90,000 to 130,000 clones in the sample, around 74% were seen once. Sequences were obtained from PBMCs. The receptors originated from a man aged 25 to 40 in good health and CMV-seropositive.

The J gene is TRBJ2-1, the V gene TRBV10-1; the D gene is possibly TRBD1 (5 bases). This CDR3 spans 13 amino acids. The V end was cut by 4 bases, the J end by 5 bases, with 9 bases between. Germline loops: CDR1 WNHNN, CDR2 SYGVQD (reference sequence). The CDR3 spells CASSVTGNNEQFF. In nucleotides, the CDR3 is TGCGCCAGCAGTGTAACAGGCAACAATGAGCAGTTCTTC.

Concerning this clone itself: Germline and junction disagree at one end, which may indicate a read error. The chain employs TRBV18 and TRBJ1-2; possibly TRBD1 for D (6 bases). The CDR3 is made up of 15 amino acids. Per the germline V gene, CDR1 is KGHSH and CDR2 is LQKENI. CDR3: CASSPPQGTGYGYPF. CDR3 coding DNA: TGTGCCAGCTCACCTCCTCAGGGGACGGGCTATGGCTACCCCTTC.

The rearrangement uses TRBV10-3 and TRBJ1-1; tentatively, D is TRBD1 (5 bases). CDR1 ENHRY and CDR2 SYGVKD come from the germline V gene. Trimming cost V 6 bases and J 7 bases, with 12 bases left between them. The CDR3 has 12 residues. The CDR3 sequence is CAIRTTGDEAFF. Written as DNA, the CDR3 is TGTGCCATCAGAACCACGGGGGATGAAGCTTTCTTT.

The chain carries TRBV27 and TRBJ2-7; 7 positions match TRBD1. This CDR3 contains 14 residues. Germline CDR1 is MNHEY and CDR2 is SMNVEV (reference sequence). Germline trimming cut 2 bases from V and 1 base from J; bases unmatched to any gene: 2. The CDR3 loop reads CASSLGDSSYEQYF. CDR3 DNA: TGTGCCAGCAGTTTAGGGGACAGTTCCTACGAGCAGTACTTC.

The chain joins TRBV20-1 to TRBJ1-1; a possible D gene is TRBD1 (5 bases). Germline CDR1 DFQATT, CDR2 SNEGSKA (reference sequence). The CDR3 has 11 residues. V dropped 0 bases and J dropped 8 bases, with 7 bases sitting between them. In nucleotides, the CDR3 is TGCAGTGCTAGAGATTACAGGGAAGCTTTCTTT. Translated: CSARDYREAFF.

The CDR3 sequence: CASSLEHRLLEQYF. For the CDR3, the DNA is TGTGCCAGCAGCTTAGAACATCGACTCTTGGAGCAGTACTTC. The chain combines TRBV7-2 with TRBJ2-7; D gene uncertain. Trimming took off 1 base at V and 7 bases at J, with 14 bases between the two ends. CDR1 and CDR2 (germline): SGHTA, FQGNSA. The CDR3 is 14 residues long.

The rearrangement joins TRBV21-1 to TRBJ2-7; the table's D call TRBD2 went unverified against the DNA. TRBV21-1 has pseudogene status. This CDR3 is built from 16 residues. The CDR3 is CASSKDRWGGSYEQYF. The CDR3 nucleotides are TGTGCCAGCAGCAAAGACAGGTGGGGGGGTTCCTACGAGCAGTACTTC.

The chain is built from TRBV6-1 and TRBJ2-3, with D hard to call. This CDR3 comprises 16 residues. The germline gives CDR1 MNHNS, CDR2 SASEGT. V lost 2 bases and J lost 2, with 14 bases in between. The CDR3 loop is CASSEFYGQDTDTQYF. DNA for the CDR3: TGTGCCAGCAGTGAATTTTATGGGCAGGACACAGATACGCAGTATTTT.

The chain recombines TRBV6-1 with TRBJ1-1; D not resolved. The V gene's germline CDR1 is MNHNS and CDR2 SASEGT. The CDR3 is made up of 14 amino acids. V lost 5 bases and J lost 3, with 13 bases in between. The CDR3 nucleotides are TGTGCCAGCAGTCCGTATGGACTCTACACTGAAGCTTTCTTT. Translation gives CASSPYGLYTEAFF.

In its sample, this clone was seen a few times. The chain recombines TRBV4-3 with TRBJ1-2, with TRBD1 matching over 9 bases. Looked up from germline, CDR1 is LGHNA and CDR2 is YSLEER. CDR3 length equals 18 residues. Germline trimming cut 0 bases from V and 3 bases from J; bases unmatched to any gene: 11. Here the CDR3 reads CASSQEGLQGALDYGYTF. The CDR3 DNA reads as TGCGCCAGCAGCCAAGAAGGGCTACAGGGGGCGCTTGACTATGGCTACACCTTC.

The rearrangement links TRBV9 to TRBJ2-7; 9 positions match TRBD1. After removal of 0 bases from V and 3 bases from J, the junction contained 4 bases not matched to a gene. This CDR3 spans 15 amino acids. Germline CDR1 and CDR2: SGDLS and YYNGEE. CDR3 region: CASSVGQGGHYEQYF. The CDR3 nucleotides read TGTGCCAGCAGCGTAGGACAGGGGGGTCACTACGAGCAGTACTTC.

This clone has a handful of counts. CDR3 sequence reads: CAWNPEGRLAGEETQYF. The CDR3 coding sequence is TGTGCCTGGAACCCCGAAGGCCGACTAGCGGGGGAAGAGACCCAGTACTTC. The rearrangement joins TRBV30 to TRBJ2-5; 12 bases are a match to TRBD2. The CDR3 runs 17 residues. Looked up from germline, CDR1 is GTSNPN and CDR2 is SVGIG (reference sequence). With V trimmed by 4 bases and J by 3 bases, 12 bases remained unmatched.

This clone was counted only a few times. The rearrangement uses TRBV29-1 and TRBJ1-2; D gene ambiguous. This CDR3 is built from 12 residues. The V and J ends lost 5 bases and 2 bases respectively, with 9 bases between them. Germline loops: CDR1 SQVTM, CDR2 ANQGSEA. This CDR3 reads CSVLGRNYGYTF. As DNA, the CDR3 is TGCAGCGTTTTAGGCAGGAACTATGGCTACACCTTC.

This clone was seen once. The rearrangement uses TRBV28 and TRBJ2-3; 7 bases line up with TRBD2. From germline, CDR1 is MDHEN and CDR2 SYDVKM. The CDR3 loop spans 15 amino acids. J was trimmed by 2 bases and V by 6 bases; bases with no gene match: 8. The DNA of the CDR3 is TGTGCCAGCAGCCCCCCGGGACTAACCACAGATACGCAGTATTTT. It specifies CASSPPGLTTDTQYF.

This clone was seen more than once but under ten times. The chain uses TRBV7-3 and TRBJ2-1; D is unresolved. This CDR3 contains 14 residues. The V gene's germline CDR1 is SGHTA and CDR2 FQGTGA. Trimming pared 0 bases from V and 3 bases from J, leaving 6 bases between. CDR3 region: CASSLTGDYNEQFF. The CDR3 nucleotides read TGTGCCAGCAGCTTAACGGGCGACTACAATGAGCAGTTCTTC.

The chain links TRBV6-5 to TRBJ1-4, with D possibly TRBD1 on 6 matching bases. CDR1 and CDR2 from the germline V gene are MNHEY and SVGAGI. The V and J ends lost 6 bases and 8 bases respectively, with 16 bases between them. The CDR3 is made up of 14 amino acids. CDR3 loop: CASSRVRGGEKLFF. CDR3 DNA: TGTGCCAGCAGCCGCGTTAGGGGGGGAGAAAAACTGTTTTTT.

This chain links TRBV2 with TRBJ2-5; 10 nucleotides line up with TRBD2. V was clipped by 8 bases and J by 0 bases; unmatched bases: 9. The CDR3 runs 16 residues. Germline lookup yields CDR1 SNHLY and CDR2 FYNNEI. The chain's CDR3 is CASRASGGPNQETQYF. CDR3 DNA sequence: TGTGCCAGCCGAGCTAGCGGGGGCCCGAACCAAGAGACCCAGTACTTC.

The J gene is TRBJ1-6, the V gene TRBV28; 7 bases align to TRBD1. CDR1 is MDHEN and CDR2 is SYDVKM in the germline V gene. Unmatched junction bases numbered 6, after V lost 6 bases and J lost 1 base. This CDR3 spans 16 amino acids. CDR3 in amino acids: CASSDRAGSYNSPLHF. The CDR3 DNA follows: TGTGCCAGCAGCGACAGGGCAGGATCCTATAATTCACCCCTCCACTTT.

The chain couples TRBV2 to TRBJ1-3; D is ambiguous. The length of the CDR3 is 14 residues. Deletions cut 6 bases from V and 3 bases from J, with 12 bases between. Germline lookup yields CDR1 SNHLY and CDR2 FYNNEI. In DNA, the CDR3 is TGTGCCAGCAGACCACAGCAGGATGGAAACACCATATATTTT. This sequence encodes CASRPQQDGNTIYF. The whole variable domain, remainder taken from reference TRBV2 and TRBJ1-3, is EPEVTQTPSHQVTQMGQEVILRCVPISNHLYFYWYRQILGQKVEFLVSFYNNEISEKSEIFDDQFSVERPDGSNFTLKIRSTKLEDSAMYFCASRPQQDGNTIYFGEGSWLTVV.

V usage is TRBV9 and J usage is TRBJ1-1; the match to TRBD1 covers 12 bases. Germline V gene sequence: CDR1 SGDLS, CDR2 YYNGEE. With V trimmed by 0 bases and J by 11 bases, 8 bases remained unmatched. This CDR3 has 15 residues. The CDR3, as DNA: TGTGCCAGCAGCGTAGAGGGACAGGGGGCGCGGGGTGCTTTCTTT. Its translation is CASSVEGQGARGAFF.

The rearrangement joins TRBV9 to TRBJ2-1, with a possible D match to TRBD2 (6 bases). This CDR3 contains 20 residues. V gave up 0 bases and J gave up 0 bases, with 22 bases separating them. From germline, CDR1 is SGDLS and CDR2 YYNGEE. CDR3 nucleotide sequence: TGTGCCAGCAGCGTAGCTTCGGGGCCCCTGACTAGGGCCTCCTACAATGAGCAGTTCTTC. It codes for CASSVASGPLTRASYNEQFF.